This is a list of T cell receptor beta chains from one sample in a study of CD8 T cells in ankylosing spondylitis. MiXCR, run by TCRdb on the 5' RACE reads, gives a single entry per CDR3 protein. The table lists a few hundred thousand distinct CDR3 sequences, roughly 11% of them singletons. The specimen was blood, either unsorted or a sorted T cell fraction (not recorded which). These receptors were obtained from a female donor with ankylosing spondylitis or in good health (not recorded which). Both conserved end residues are part of each CDR3. A D gene is named only where the DNA matches it firmly. Clone size is stated in some rows and not others, as once, few, many or a class when expanded.

CASSQVMGGTEAFF	TGTGCCAGCAGCCAGGTAATGGGGGGAACTGAAGCTTTCTTT	few	14	TRBV3-1	-	TRBJ1-1
CASSFTGANTEAFF	TGTGCCAGCAGTTTCACCGGGGCTAACACTGAAGCTTTCTTT	few	14	TRBV12-3/TRBV12-4	-	TRBJ1-1
CASSRGEGAYNEQFF	TGCGCCAGCAGCCGGGGAGAGGGCGCCTACAATGAGCAGTTCTTC	few	15	TRBV5-1	-	TRBJ2-1
CASSSSGARTDIQYF	TGTGCCAGCAGCAGTTCGGGGGCTCGTACAGACATTCAGTACTTC	-	15	TRBV7-2	-	TRBJ2-4
CASSYLQSNTGELFF	TGTGCCAGTAGTTACCTACAGTCGAACACCGGGGAGCTGTTTTTT	-	15	TRBV19	-	TRBJ2-2
CASSLGSSQTQYF	TGTGCCAGCAGTTTAGGGTCCAGCCAGACCCAGTACTTC	-	13	TRBV27	-	TRBJ2-5
CSAIIRTGETQYF	TGCAGTGCTATCATCAGGACTGGAGAGACCCAGTACTTC	many	13	TRBV20-1	-	TRBJ2-5
CSAATGTAKTEAFF	TGCAGTGCTGCGACCGGGACAGCTAAAACTGAAGCTTTCTTT	-	14	TRBV20-1	TRBD1	TRBJ1-1
CASSEKRLNTEAFF	TGTGCCAGCAGTGAAAAGCGCCTGAACACTGAAGCTTTCTTT	few	14	TRBV6-1	-	TRBJ1-1
CASSLSGNEQFF	TGTGCCAGCAGCTTATCTGGCAATGAGCAGTTCTTC	many	12	TRBV11-2	-	TRBJ2-1
CATSRDRAYGYTF	TGTGCCACCAGCAGGGACAGGGCATATGGCTACACCTTC	few	13	TRBV15	TRBD1	TRBJ1-2
CSARKTSGSPDTQYF	TGCAGTGCCAGAAAGACTAGCGGGAGCCCAGATACGCAGTATTTT	many	15	TRBV20-1	TRBD2	TRBJ2-3
CASSFPRDGRYEQYF	TGTGCCAGCAGTTTCCCACGGGACGGCCGCTACGAGCAGTACTTC	few	15	TRBV27	-	TRBJ2-7
CAISSSGGATDTQYF	TGTGCCATCAGTTCTAGCGGGGGGGCCACAGATACGCAGTATTTT	many	15	TRBV10-3	TRBD2	TRBJ2-3
CSDRVKFPGGEVNTEAFF	TGCAGTGATAGAGTAAAGTTTCCAGGGGGGGAGGTGAACACTGAAGCTTTCTTT	-	18	TRBV20-1	TRBD1	TRBJ1-1
CAISEPTGISYEQYF	TGTGCCATCAGTGAGCCCACAGGTATCTCCTACGAGCAGTACTTC	many	15	TRBV10-3	-	TRBJ2-7
CASSNGRVGQPQHF	TGTGCCAGCAGCAATGGCAGGGTTGGTCAGCCCCAGCATTTT	few	14	TRBV27	-	TRBJ1-5
CASSSPGADTQYF	TGCGCCAGCAGCTCTCCCGGGGCAGATACGCAGTATTTT	many	13	TRBV5-1	-	TRBJ2-3
CASSDYGLSYEQYF	TGTGCCAGCAGTGATTACGGACTCTCCTACGAGCAGTACTTC	many	14	TRBV12-3/TRBV12-4	-	TRBJ2-7
CSARAPTGTSAWPYPTQYF	TGCAGTGCTAGAGCTCCGACCGGGACTAGCGCTTGGCCCTATCCTACGCAGTATTTT	many	19	TRBV20-1	TRBD2	TRBJ2-3
CASSLGLAGHTDTQYF	TGTGCCAGCAGTTTAGGACTAGCGGGTCACACAGATACGCAGTATTTT	-	16	TRBV5-8	TRBD2	TRBJ2-3
CASSRTGGSEAFF	TGCGCCAGCAGCCGGACAGGGGGGAGTGAAGCTTTCTTT	few	13	TRBV10-1	TRBD1	TRBJ1-1
CASSLLLRGGGYTF	TGTGCCAGCAGTTTACTCCTCCGGGGGGGCGGCTACACCTTC	many	14	TRBV12-3/TRBV12-4	-	TRBJ1-2
CSARGDSVTGELFF	TGCAGTGCTAGAGGGGACTCGGTCACCGGGGAGCTGTTTTTT	many	14	TRBV20-1	-	TRBJ2-2
CASKETGTYNEQFF	TGCGCCAGCAAAGAGACAGGGACCTACAATGAGCAGTTCTTC	-	14	TRBV5-1	TRBD1	TRBJ2-1
CASSFYGSSYEQYF	TGTGCCAGCAGCTTCTACGGTAGCTCCTACGAGCAGTACTTC	-	14	TRBV7-2	-	TRBJ2-7
CASSLFLTGAAEAFF	TGTGCCAGCAGTTTATTTTTGACGGGGGCGGCTGAAGCTTTCTTT	-	15	TRBV12-3/TRBV12-4	-	TRBJ1-1
CASSPGPRDTIYF	TGTGCCAGCAGCCCTGGTCCCCGGGACACCATATATTTT	few	13	TRBV11-2	-	TRBJ1-3
CSARDLRGQPYEQYF	TGCAGTGCTAGAGATCTCCGAGGACAGCCCTACGAGCAGTACTTC	-	15	TRBV20-1	-	TRBJ2-7
CSAKNRERVNYGYTF	TGCAGTGCTAAAAACAGGGAGAGGGTTAACTATGGCTACACCTTC	many	15	TRBV20-1	-	TRBJ1-2
CASSGLTTDTQYF	TGCGCCAGCAGTGGGCTTACCACAGATACGCAGTATTTT	many	13	TRBV5-1	-	TRBJ2-3
CAISAGPISSTDTQYF	TGTGCCATCAGTGCGGGCCCGATATCTAGCACAGATACGCAGTATTTT	many	16	TRBV10-3	-	TRBJ2-3
CASSRDWSSYNEQFF	TGTGCCAGCAGTCGGGACTGGAGCTCCTACAATGAGCAGTTCTTC	-	15	TRBV12-3/TRBV12-4	-	TRBJ2-1
CATSSGTRYNEQFF	TGTGCCACCAGCAGCGGGACTCGATACAATGAGCAGTTCTTC	many	14	TRBV15	-	TRBJ2-1
CRARDPGLRELAKNIQYF	TGCAGGGCTAGAGATCCGGGCTTGAGGGAATTAGCCAAAAACATTCAGTACTTC	-	18	TRBV20-1	-	TRBJ2-4
CASSPGENNYGYTF	TGTGCCAGCAGCCCAGGAGAGAATAACTATGGCTACACCTTC	-	14	TRBV4-2	-	TRBJ1-2
CASSKVDKRMSYNEQFF	TGTGCCAGCAGCAAAGTGGATAAGCGGATGTCTTACAATGAGCAGTTCTTC	many	17	TRBV21-1	-	TRBJ2-1
CASSLNRGRENEAFF	TGTGCCAGCAGCCTAAACAGGGGGCGCGAGAATGAAGCTTTCTTT	-	15	TRBV3-1	TRBD1	TRBJ1-1
CASSQDRLTYNEQFF	TGTGCCAGCAGCCAGGATCGTTTGACCTACAATGAGCAGTTCTTC	many	15	TRBV28	-	TRBJ2-1
CSARRFEYSYEQYF	TGCAGTGCCCGACGATTCGAGTACTCCTACGAGCAGTACTTC	many	14	TRBV20-1	-	TRBJ2-7
CASSHGLSGHPTYEQYF	TGCGCCAGCAGCCACGGACTCTCGGGACACCCTACCTACGAGCAGTACTTC	-	17	TRBV5-1	-	TRBJ2-7
CATSALGTDSSGANVLTF	TGTGCCACCAGTGCCCTTGGGACAGACAGCTCTGGGGCCAACGTCCTGACTTTC	few	18	TRBV24-1	TRBD1	TRBJ2-6
CASSFLGGSRNTEAFF	TGTGCCAGCAGCTTTCTGGGGGGGAGTCGGAACACTGAAGCTTTCTTT	many	16	TRBV7-9	-	TRBJ1-1
CSARAYRGNTEAFF	TGCAGTGCTAGAGCTTACAGGGGGAACACTGAAGCTTTCTTT	-	14	TRBV20-1	TRBD1	TRBJ1-1
CASSLTGQGMETQYF	TGCGCCAGCAGCTTAACGGGACAGGGGATGGAGACCCAGTACTTC	-	15	TRBV5-1	TRBD1	TRBJ2-5
CASSFPATGNTEAFF	TGTGCCAGCAGTTTTCCCGCGACAGGGAACACTGAAGCTTTCTTT	many	15	TRBV12-3/TRBV12-4	-	TRBJ1-1
CASSTQDRAYEQYF	TGTGCCAGCAGCACTCAGGACAGGGCCTACGAGCAGTACTTC	-	14	TRBV11-2	TRBD1	TRBJ2-7
CASSLLQVDGANVLTF	TGTGCCAGCAGCTTATTGCAGGTCGATGGGGCCAACGTCCTGACTTTC	many	16	TRBV7-9	-	TRBJ2-6
CASRTSGDYNEQFF	TGTGCCAGCAGGACTAGCGGAGACTACAATGAGCAGTTCTTC	many	14	TRBV2	TRBD2	TRBJ2-1
CSVEGRQGVRTQYF	TGCAGCGTTGAAGGTCGACAGGGAGTACGGACCCAGTACTTC	many	14	TRBV29-1	TRBD1	TRBJ2-5
CASSLVTSGRTDTQYF	TGCGCCAGCAGCTTGGTCACTAGCGGCCGCACAGATACGCAGTATTTT	-	16	TRBV5-1	TRBD2	TRBJ2-3
CASSPQEGLVNTEAFF	TGCGCCAGCAGCCCTCAGGAGGGATTGGTGAACACTGAAGCTTTCTTT	-	16	TRBV5-1	-	TRBJ1-1
CASSQERSGHKPQHF	TGTGCCAGCAGCCAAGAACGCAGTGGGCATAAGCCCCAGCATTTT	many	15	TRBV3-1	-	TRBJ1-5
CASSRTGGYGYTF	TGTGCCAGCAGCAGGACAGGGGGCTATGGCTACACCTTC	few	13	TRBV11-2	TRBD1	TRBJ1-2
CASSPPTTPNEQFF	TGCGCCAGCAGCCCGCCTACTACACCCAATGAGCAGTTCTTC	many	14	TRBV5-1	-	TRBJ2-1